One sample yielded the 31 T cell receptor beta chains listed below, sequenced in a study of blood T cell repertoires in COVID-19 (dated by TCRdb to between 2020 and 2021). The library relied on the immunoSEQ multiplex PCR assay. TCRdb holds this immuneACCESS table with in-frame rearrangements only. Some clones are missing; in checked studies, unresolved V genes explain under half, and the rest has no known cause. The table for this sample lists approximately 300,000 clones; 75% to 95% of them were counted only once. Clones ranked in the top ten supply nearly 7% of the sample. Sequencing input: peripheral blood. Receptors were obtained from a woman in her twenties or thirties with COVID-19, enrolled during active disease.

This clone was seen a single time. V and J are TRBV6-5 and TRBJ1-1; the D gene is possibly TRBD1 (5 bases). V lost 3 bases and J 1 base, leaving 6 bases between the germline ends. The CDR3 length is 13 residues. In germline, CDR1 is MNHEY, CDR2 SVGAGI. CDR3 bases: TGTGCCAGCAGTTATCAGGGGAACACTGAAGCTTTCTTT. The encoded protein is CASSYQGNTEAFF.

This chain uses TRBV15 with TRBJ1-6, with D possibly matching TRBD1 (6 bases). Germline V lookup: CDR1 LNHNV, CDR2 YYDKDF (reference sequence). The CDR3 covers 16 residues. Trimming took 1 base from V and 10 from J, leaving 17 bases between them. The CDR3 here is CATSRASTGTNSPLHF. The CDR3 DNA is TGTGCCACCAGCAGAGCCTCCACAGGGACGAACTCACCCCTCCACTTT.

The chain links TRBV6-5 to TRBJ1-1; D gene ambiguous. The CDR3 is 12 residues long. The germline V gene has CDR1 MNHEY and CDR2 SVGAGI. V was shortened by 11 bases and J by 2 bases, with 12 bases between the two germline ends. CDR3 protein: CACSGRNTEAFF. The CDR3 coding sequence is TGTGCCTGCTCGGGGAGAAACACTGAAGCTTTCTTT.

This chain joins TRBV7-6 and TRBJ2-1, with 8 nucleotides matching TRBD2. The CDR3 consists of 15 residues. Germline V CDR1 and CDR2: SGHVS, FNYEAQ. J gave up 9 bases and V 3 bases, and 10 bases lay outside the gene matches. CDR3: CASSFEPGLAVEQFF. The CDR3 DNA follows: TGTGCCAGCAGCTTCGAACCCGGACTAGCTGTTGAGCAGTTCTTC.

The sample holds one count of this clone. The chain links TRBV2 to TRBJ2-5, with D tentatively TRBD2 (6 bases). CDR1 and CDR2 from the germline V gene are SNHLY and FYNNEI. Trimming took 4 bases from V and 4 from J, leaving 10 bases between them. This CDR3 has 13 residues. The CDR3 DNA sequence: TGTGCCAGCAGTGTAGAGGGAGGAGAGACCCAGTACTTC. Its protein product is CASSVEGGETQYF.

CDR3 DNA: TGTGCCAGCGGCCTACAGGGGAGCTTCTCAGATACGCAGTATTTT. Its protein product is CASGLQGSFSDTQYF. The chain links TRBV28 to TRBJ2-3, with 7 bases lining up with TRBD1. After removal of 8 bases from V and 4 bases from J, the junction contained 12 bases not matched to a gene. The germline gives CDR1 MDHEN, CDR2 SYDVKM. The CDR3 loop spans 15 amino acids.

This clone has more than one count but fewer than ten. V usage is TRBV24-1 and J usage is TRBJ2-2; 7 nucleotides match TRBD2. The CDR3 is made up of 16 amino acids. After removal of 1 base from V and 3 bases from J, the junction contained 4 bases not matched to a gene. Germline assignment: CDR1 KGHDR and CDR2 SFDVKD. CDR3 DNA sequence: TGTGCCACCAGTGATTTACGCGCGGGAGACACCGGGGAGCTGTTTTTT. This sequence encodes CATSDLRAGDTGELFF.

The chain recombines TRBV7-2 with TRBJ2-2; D is undetermined. This CDR3 is built from 12 residues. Germline CDR1 and CDR2: SGHTA and FQGNSA. The germline V and J ends were trimmed by 5 bases and 8 bases, with 9 bases remaining between them. CDR3 in DNA: TGTGCCAGCAGCACAACCTCGGGGGAGCTGTTTTTT. Protein: CASSTTSGELFF.

V is TRBV19 and J is TRBJ2-1; 12 bases are a match to TRBD2. Germline V CDR1 and CDR2: LNHDA, SQIVND (reference sequence). CDR3 length: 15 residues. Losses at the gene ends were 7 bases for V and 4 bases for J; bases not matched to a gene: 5. CDR3 bases: TGTGCCAGTACTCCGACTAGCGGGAGTTACAATGAGCAGTTCTTC. This encodes CASTPTSGSYNEQFF.

This chain connects TRBV9 to TRBJ1-6; 7 positions agree with TRBD1. The germline V gene encodes CDR1 SGDLS and CDR2 YYNGEE. J was trimmed by 3 bases and V by 0 bases; bases with no gene match: 9. The CDR3 length is 18 residues. CDR3 in DNA: TGTGCCAGCAGCGTAGACCCGGGACAGATCAACTATAATTCACCCCTCCACTTT. Its translation is CASSVDPGQINYNSPLHF. The full variable domain, with the rest looked up from reference TRBV9 and TRBJ1-6, is DSGVTQTPKHLITATGQRVTLRCSPRSGDLSVYWYQQSLDQGLQFLIQYYNGEERAKGNILERFSAQQFPDLHSELNLSSLELGDSALYFCASSVDPGQINYNSPLHFGNGTRLTVT.

This sequence joins TRBV28 and TRBJ1-5; TRBD1 agrees at 10 bases. Trimming cost V 5 bases and J 6 bases; bases outside gene matches: 10. The germline gives CDR1 MDHEN, CDR2 SYDVKM. CDR3 length: 16 residues. The CDR3 coding sequence is TGTGCCAGCAGTGCCGAACCCGGGACAGGGGTTCAGCCCCAGCATTTT. This gives the protein CASSAEPGTGVQPQHF.

Remarks on this clone: Other DNA sequences from this sample encode an identical CDR3 as well. This chain uses TRBV2 with TRBJ1-2, with a possible D match to TRBD1 (5 bases). Per germline, CDR1 SNHLY and CDR2 FYNNEI. The CDR3 has 13 amino acids. V lost 4 bases to trimming and J lost 4 bases, with 10 bases between them. CDR3 sequence reads: CASSGQGSYGYTF. The CDR3 bases are TGTGCCAGCAGTGGCCAGGGAAGCTATGGCTACACCTTC. The complete variable domain, with remaining parts taken from reference TRBV2 and TRBJ1-2, reads EPEVTQTPSHQVTQMGQEVILRCVPISNHLYFYWYRQILGQKVEFLVSFYNNEISEKSEIFDDQFSVERPDGSNFTLKIRSTKLEDSAMYFCASSGQGSYGYTFGSGTRLTVV.

The CDR3, as DNA: TGTGCCAGCAGAAGACAGGGTTGGTATGGCTACACCTTC. Translation: CASRRQGWYGYTF. This rearrangement joins TRBV28 to TRBJ1-2, with TRBD1 matching over 7 bases. CDR1 MDHEN and CDR2 SYDVKM come from the germline V gene. This CDR3 is built from 13 residues. V lost 6 bases to trimming and J lost 5 bases; unmatched junction nucleotides: 6.

The CDR3 reads CASAGLAGRGTQYF. CDR3 DNA: TGTGCCAGCGCGGGACTAGCGGGAAGGGGGACCCAGTACTTC. The rearrangement joins TRBV28 to TRBJ2-5, with TRBD2 identical over 13 bases. The CDR3 spans 14 residues. Germline V gene lookup returns CDR1 MDHEN and CDR2 SYDVKM. Unmatched junction bases numbered 7, after V lost 8 bases and J lost 7 bases. Looking up the rest from reference TRBV28 and TRBJ2-5 gives the full variable domain: DVKVTQSSRYLVKRTGEKVFLECVQDMDHENMFWYRQDPGLGLRLIYFSYDVKMKEKGDIPEGYSVSREKKERFSLILESASTNQTSMYLCASAGLAGRGTQYFGPGTRLLVL.

The chain uses TRBV30 and TRBJ2-1; possible D gene TRBD1, 5 bases. The CDR3 runs to 12 residues. The germline V gene has CDR1 GTSNPN and CDR2 SVGIG (reference sequence). Trimming removed 3 bases at V and 7 bases at J, with 10 bases between. The DNA for the CDR3 is TGTGCCTGGAGCTCTAGGGGAAATGAGCAGTTCTTC. It translates to CAWSSRGNEQFF.

The genes are TRBV5-1 and TRBJ1-1; the D gene is possibly TRBD1 (6 bases). This CDR3 contains 15 residues. Germline assignment: CDR1 SGHRS and CDR2 YFSETQ. Deletions cut 6 bases from V and 5 bases from J, with 20 bases between. For the CDR3, the DNA is TGCGCCAGCACCCTCGACGGCATGAGGGGGACTGAAGCTTTCTTT. Translated: CASTLDGMRGTEAFF.

V is TRBV3-1 (or the pseudogene TRBV3-2) and J is TRBJ1-1, with TRBD1 matching 7 bases. The CDR3 length is 15 residues. CDR1 is LGHDT, CDR2 YNNKEL, per germline (reference sequence). J was trimmed by 1 base and V by 1 base; bases with no gene match: 3. The CDR3, as DNA: TGTGCCAGCAGCCAAGCGGGACAGAGGAACACTGAAGCTTTCTTT. Amino acids: CASSQAGQRNTEAFF.

CDR3 bases: TGTGCCAGCAGTCCCTATGGATCGGGCTACGAGCAGTACTTC. Translation gives CASSPYGSGYEQYF. The chain recombines TRBV28 with TRBJ2-7, with no clear D. Trimming shortened V by 5 bases and J by 3 bases, and 14 bases separated the two germline ends. This CDR3 is built from 14 residues. CDR1 and CDR2 from the germline V gene are MDHEN and SYDVKM.

The rearrangement joins TRBV7-9 to TRBJ2-2, with 14 positions matching TRBD2. The CDR3 has 16 amino acids. From germline, CDR1 is SEHNR and CDR2 FQNEAQ (reference sequence). Germline trimming cut 3 bases from V and 7 bases from J; bases unmatched to any gene: 4. The CDR3 region is CASSFGLAGGGGELFF. The CDR3 nucleotides are TGTGCCAGCAGCTTTGGACTAGCGGGAGGCGGCGGGGAGCTGTTTTTT.

The CDR3 is CASSQRQGARGTEAFF. The CDR3 nucleotides are TGTGCCAGCAGCCAAAGACAGGGGGCGCGTGGAACTGAAGCTTTCTTT. V gene TRBV3-1 (or the pseudogene TRBV3-2) combines with J gene TRBJ1-1; 10 bases are shared with TRBD1. The junction had 8 bases not matched to a gene; V was cut back by 2 bases and J by 5 bases. This CDR3 region has 16 residues. CDR1 is LGHDT and CDR2 is YNNKEL in the germline V gene (reference sequence).

This chain uses TRBV25-1 with TRBJ2-1, with a possible D match to TRBD2 (5 bases). In germline, CDR1 is MGHDK, CDR2 SYGVNS. This CDR3 comprises 15 residues. Between the trimmed V and J ends, which lost 3 bases and 4 bases, there was a span of 13 bases. CDR3 sequence reads: CASSDISGIYNEQFF. The CDR3 bases are TGTGCCAGCAGTGATATTTCCGGGATATACAATGAGCAGTTCTTC.

The rearrangement links TRBV6-2 or TRBV6-3 to TRBJ2-3, with no clear D. Trimming stripped 5 bases from V and 6 bases from J, with 6 bases between. Germline assignment: CDR1 MNHEY and CDR2 SVGEGT. The CDR3 sequence is 11 residues long. This CDR3 is CASSQRDTQYF. CDR3 coding DNA: TGTGCCAGCAGTCAACGGGATACGCAGTATTTT.

This clone was seen only once. At one end the junction does not follow the germline gene, possibly because of a read error. The V call is TRBV28, the J call TRBJ2-7; tentative D call: TRBD1 (6 bases). The germline V gene has CDR1 MDHEN and CDR2 SYDVKM. The CDR3 has 12 amino acids. CDR3 sequence: CASSHWTAPSFF. CDR3 nucleotide sequence: TGTGCCAGCAGTCATTGGACAGCCCCGTCCTTCTTC.

In DNA, the CDR3 is TGTGCCAGCAGCTCTACCGGGACAGGGATCCCCGGGGAGCTGTTTTTT. This encodes CASSSTGTGIPGELFF. This chain links TRBV5-6 with TRBJ2-2; 9 positions agree with TRBD1. CDR1 is SGHDT and CDR2 is YYEEEE in the germline V gene. The CDR3 runs to 16 residues. Unmatched junction bases numbered 9, after V lost 3 bases and J lost 6 bases.

The chain combines TRBV27 with TRBJ1-2; D uncertain. Trimming removed 2 bases from V and 7 bases from J, with 11 bases in between. Germline lookup yields CDR1 MNHEY and CDR2 SMNVEV (reference sequence). The CDR3 consists of 13 residues. The CDR3 DNA is TGTGCCAGCAGTTTACTCCCCGTTTCTGGCTACACCTTC. Its protein product is CASSLLPVSGYTF.

The chain links TRBV6-2 or TRBV6-3 to TRBJ2-7; tentatively, D is TRBD1 (6 bases). This CDR3 has 11 amino acids. Germline CDR1 and CDR2: MNHEY and SVGEGT. The ends were cut back, 4 bases at V and 7 bases at J, with 8 bases in the middle. The DNA for the CDR3 is TGTGCCAGCAGTTTCAGGGGAGAGCAGTACTTC. The encoded protein is CASSFRGEQYF.

The rearrangement joins TRBV5-1 to TRBJ2-2, with 9 bases that match TRBD2. The CDR3 consists of 20 residues. Germline CDR1 SGHRS, CDR2 YFSETQ. The J segment lost 7 bases and the V segment lost 3 bases, leaving 22 bases of the junction unmatched. The CDR3 DNA follows: TGCGCCAGCAGCTACAACCCTCGGAGTCTAGCGGGATTACGGGGCGGGGAGCTGTTTTTT. It translates to CASSYNPRSLAGLRGGELFF. Variable domain in full (rest from reference TRBV5-1 and TRBJ2-2): KAGVTQTPRYLIKTRGQQVTLSCSPISGHRSVSWYQQTPGQGLQFLFEYFSETQRNKGNFPGRFSGRQFSNSRSEMNVSTLELGDSALYLCASSYNPRSLAGLRGGELFFGEGSRLTVL.

V gene TRBV5-1 combines with J gene TRBJ1-4, with a tentative D call TRBD1 (6 bases). Trimming shortened V by 0 bases and J by 10 bases, and 16 bases separated the two germline ends. Germline V lookup: CDR1 SGHRS, CDR2 YFSETQ. There are 15 residues in the CDR3. CDR3 loop: CASSLDLTQGPKLFF. The CDR3 region has the DNA TGCGCCAGCAGCTTGGATCTCACCCAGGGGCCAAAACTGTTTTTT.

The chain combines TRBV5-4 with TRBJ2-2, with TRBD1 matching over 9 bases. With V trimmed by 2 bases and J by 7 bases, 3 bases remained unmatched. CDR1 SGHNT and CDR2 YYREEE come from the germline V gene (reference sequence). The CDR3 is made up of 14 amino acids. CDR3 loop: CASSLQGADGELFF. CDR3 coding DNA: TGTGCCAGCAGCTTACAGGGGGCAGACGGGGAGCTGTTTTTT.

The J gene is TRBJ1-2, the V gene TRBV29-1; 9 bases are shared with TRBD1. Germline CDR1 SQVTM, CDR2 ANQGSEA. This CDR3 contains 12 residues. Germline trimming cut 6 bases from V and 8 bases from J; bases unmatched to any gene: 7. The CDR3 DNA is TGCAGCGTAGAGGGACAGGGTAAAGGCTACACCTTC. Translation: CSVEGQGKGYTF.

The CDR3 DNA is TGCGCCAGCAGCCTCGGGACAACGAACACTGAAGCTTTCTTT. Amino acid sequence: CASSLGTTNTEAFF. The V gene is TRBV10-2, the J gene TRBJ1-1, with a tentative D call TRBD1 (6 bases). Germline CDR1 is WSHSY and CDR2 is SAAADI. The CDR3 sequence is 14 residues long. The V gene lost 6 bases and the J gene lost 1 base, with 12 bases spanning the gap.